The 28 T cell receptor beta chains below all came from one sample that was sequenced in a study of blood T cell repertoires in COVID-19. This table comes from immunoSEQ multiplex PCR, and its TCRdb copy is limited to in-frame clones, with some not included. The data hold approximately 96,000 clones, with approximately 90% observed a single time. Sequencing was carried out using peripheral blood. Receptors were obtained from a woman older than 75 with acute or convalescent COVID-19.

The V and J genes are TRBV6-6 and TRBJ1-4; D gene ambiguous. Germline CDR1 and CDR2: MNHNY and SVGAGI (reference sequence). V dropped 4 bases and J dropped 8 bases, with 11 bases sitting between them. The CDR3 covers 13 residues. The CDR3 DNA reads as TGTGCCAGCAGTTCGGTATCCTTCGAAAAACTGTTTTTT. It specifies CASSSVSFEKLFF.

This clone was detected a few times. The chain is built from TRBV18 and TRBJ1-1, with TRBD1 identical over 9 bases. CDR1 and CDR2 (germline): KGHSH, LQKENI. The ends lost 3 bases at V and 0 bases at J; junction bases unmatched: 14. This CDR3 has 19 residues. The CDR3 bases are TGTGCCAGCTCACCGACATATACAGGGGGCGCTGGGATGAACACTGAAGCTTTCTTT. Translated, it gives CASSPTYTGGAGMNTEAFF.

The chain couples TRBV2 to TRBJ2-5; 11 bases match TRBD2. The CDR3 totals 15 residues. The trim removed 6 bases at V and 2 bases at J, leaving 5 bases unmatched. Germline V gene data show CDR1 as SNHLY and CDR2 as FYNNEI. CDR3 DNA sequence: TGTGCCAGCAGAACCGGGACTAGCGGACAAGAGACCCAGTACTTC. Amino acid sequence: CASRTGTSGQETQYF.

This clone was picked up one time. The chain uses TRBV24-1 and TRBJ2-7, with D maybe TRBD2 (7 bases). The CDR3 totals 10 residues. Germline V gene data show CDR1 as KGHDR and CDR2 as SFDVKD. V was trimmed by 12 bases and J by 8 bases, leaving 13 bases between them. In DNA, the CDR3 is TGTGCCTTAAGGGGGGGGCAGCAGTACTTC. Encoded protein: CALRGGQQYF.

The chain joins TRBV6-5 to TRBJ1-5, with a weak D call TRBD1 (6 bases). CDR1 is MNHEY and CDR2 is SVGAGI in the germline V gene. The V end lost 6 bases, the J end lost 5 bases, and 17 bases lay between the germline ends. The CDR3 totals 15 residues. The CDR3 protein is CASRPSGGHDQPQHF. The DNA of the CDR3 is TGTGCCAGCAGACCCTCCGGGGGGCACGATCAGCCCCAGCATTTT.

The chain carries TRBV6-5 and TRBJ1-2; tentative D call: TRBD1 (6 bases). Germline assignment: CDR1 MNHEY and CDR2 SVGAGI. The CDR3 spans 13 residues. Trimming stripped 5 bases from V and 8 bases from J, with 15 bases between. The CDR3 bases are TGTGCCAGCAGTAAACAGGGTCTACACGGCTACACCTTC. Translated, it gives CASSKQGLHGYTF.

V usage is TRBV5-1 and J usage is TRBJ2-7, with a possible D match to TRBD2 (6 bases). This CDR3 is built from 15 residues. Germline V gene lookup returns CDR1 SGHRS and CDR2 YFSETQ. Trimming took off 3 bases at V and 0 bases at J, with 13 bases between the two ends. For the CDR3, the DNA is TGCGCCAGCAGCTCGCTTAGCGGAAGCTCCTACGAGCAGTACTTC. Amino acids: CASSSLSGSSYEQYF.

This clone appeared once. V is TRBV6-5 and J is TRBJ2-7, with TRBD1 matching over 7 bases. Germline loops: CDR1 MNHEY, CDR2 SVGAGI. V lost 4 bases, J lost 5 bases, and 11 bases stayed unmatched. CDR3 length equals 15 residues. CDR3 in amino acids: CASSSTGLLGNEQYF. The CDR3 bases are TGTGCCAGCAGTTCGACAGGGCTCCTAGGGAACGAGCAGTACTTC.

This clone was detected only a few times. V gene TRBV19 combines with J gene TRBJ1-6; D perhaps matches TRBD1 (5 bases). The V end was cut by 1 base, the J end by 7 bases, with 11 bases between. Germline V gene data show CDR1 as LNHDA and CDR2 as SQIVND (reference sequence). The CDR3 loop spans 15 amino acids. CDR3 in DNA: TGTGCCAGTAGTATAGTTTCGGCAGGGAATTCACCCCTCCACTTT. It encodes CASSIVSAGNSPLHF.

This chain connects TRBV7-2 to TRBJ2-7; 9 positions match TRBD1. The J segment lost 2 bases and the V segment lost 5 bases, leaving 4 bases of the junction unmatched. Germline V CDR1 and CDR2: SGHTA, FQGNSA. This CDR3 region has 14 residues. The CDR3 reads CASSTGTGTYEQYF. The CDR3 bases are TGTGCCAGCAGCACCGGGACAGGGACCTACGAGCAGTACTTC.

This clone was counted ten times or more. This chain joins TRBV25-1 and TRBJ1-2; TRBD1 matches at 8 bases. V lost 1 base to trimming and J lost 4 bases; unmatched junction nucleotides: 5. The CDR3 loop spans 15 amino acids. The germline CDR1 and CDR2 sequences are MGHDK and SYGVNS. CDR3 loop: CASSESRTGSYGYTF. CDR3 DNA sequence: TGTGCCAGCAGTGAATCCCGGACAGGGTCCTATGGCTACACCTTC.

A few counts support this clone. The rearrangement joins TRBV4-1 to TRBJ2-7, with 10 bases lining up with TRBD2. V shed 5 bases and J 8 bases; nucleotides not matched to a gene: 33. CDR1 and CDR2 from the germline V gene are MGHRA and YSYEKL. The CDR3 runs 22 residues. The CDR3 DNA follows: TGCGCCAGCAGCTCGATAGGGCTAGCGGGAGTAAATGCTCTAACCAAGGCGGAGAAGCAGTACTTC. Protein product: CASSSIGLAGVNALTKAEKQYF.

This clone was detected only a few times. V and J are TRBV18 and TRBJ1-5; D gene ambiguous. The V gene lost 2 bases and the J gene lost 9 bases, with 14 bases spanning the gap. Germline CDR1 KGHSH, CDR2 LQKENI. The CDR3 spans 14 residues. The CDR3 nucleotides read TGTGCCAGCTCACCAGAGGGCCAAGGATCGCCCCAGCATTTT. Encoded protein: CASSPEGQGSPQHF.

This chain links TRBV7-9 with TRBJ2-7, with D perhaps TRBD1 (6 bases). This CDR3 has 14 residues. The V end was cut by 4 bases, the J end by 1 base, with 11 bases between. CDR1 is SEHNR, CDR2 FQNEAQ, per germline (reference sequence). DNA of the CDR3: TGTGCCAGCAGCTCGCAACAGGGATCCTACGAGCAGTACTTC. The encoded protein is CASSSQQGSYEQYF. Variable domain in full (rest from reference TRBV7-9 and TRBJ2-7): DTGVSQNPRHKITKRGQNVTFRCDPISEHNRLYWYRQTLGQGPEFLTYFQNEAQLEKSRLLSDRFSAERPKGSFSTLEIQRTEQGDSAMYLCASSSQQGSYEQYFGPGTRLTVT.

This chain joins TRBV5-8 and TRBJ1-4; possibly TRBD1 for D (5 bases). CDR1 and CDR2 (germline): SGHTS, YDEGEE. The CDR3 loop spans 15 amino acids. V lost 2 bases and J 4 bases, leaving 12 bases between the germline ends. DNA of the CDR3: TGTGCCAGCAGCTTCGGCAGGGAAGGTAATGAAAAACTGTTTTTT. Residues: CASSFGREGNEKLFF. Full variable domain (missing parts from reference TRBV5-8 and TRBJ1-4): EAGVTQSPTHLIKTRGQQATLRCSPISGHTSVYWYQQALGLGLQFLLWYDEGEERNRGNFPPRFSGRQFPNYSSELNVNALELEDSALYLCASSFGREGNEKLFFGSGTQLSVL.

This chain joins TRBV6-5 and TRBJ1-4, with TRBD1 matching over 9 bases. Germline CDR1 reads MNHEY; CDR2 reads SVGAGI. The CDR3 contains 15 residues. V lost 10 bases, J lost 4 bases, and 10 bases stayed unmatched. CDR3 loop: CATHRGRGSNEKLFF. The CDR3 coding sequence is TGTGCCACTCACAGGGGGCGGGGGAGTAATGAAAAACTGTTTTTT.

This rearrangement joins TRBV3-1 (or the pseudogene TRBV3-2) to TRBJ2-2; 13 nucleotides align to TRBD2. This CDR3 has 17 amino acids. V shed 6 bases, J shed 5 bases, and the junction held 9 bases outside the gene matches. Germline CDR1 reads LGHDT; CDR2 reads YNNKEL (reference sequence). The CDR3 here is CASRRELAGGPTGELFF. The CDR3 DNA reads as TGTGCCAGCAGGCGAGAACTAGCGGGAGGGCCGACCGGGGAGCTGTTTTTT.

This clone was seen more than once but under ten times. The chain is built from TRBV7-9 and TRBJ2-7; 8 positions match TRBD1. In germline, CDR1 is SEHNR, CDR2 FQNEAQ (reference sequence). V trimming: 5 bases; J trimming: 7 bases; junction bases outside the gene matches: 13. This CDR3 is 15 amino acids long. The CDR3, as DNA: TGTGCCAGCAGCGCTCCTAGTCAGGGGGCAGGGGAGCAGTACTTC. Protein sequence: CASSAPSQGAGEQYF.

This clone showed up just once. This chain links TRBV2 with TRBJ2-2, with 7 positions matching TRBD1. The J segment lost 7 bases and the V segment lost 8 bases, leaving 1 base of the junction unmatched. Germline-derived CDR1 and CDR2 are SNHLY and FYNNEI. The CDR3 consists of 11 residues. This chain's CDR3 is CASQGDGELFF. The CDR3 DNA reads TGTGCCAGCCAGGGGGACGGGGAGCTGTTTTTT.

This rearrangement joins TRBV5-4 to TRBJ2-3, with 9 bases lining up with TRBD2. This CDR3 has 15 amino acids. Germline values: CDR1 SGHNT, CDR2 YYREEE (reference sequence). V gave up 4 bases and J gave up 3 bases; unmatched junction bases: 6. The CDR3 DNA sequence: TGTGCCAGCAGCGTCGGGACTAGCAATACAGATACGCAGTATTTT. Residues: CASSVGTSNTDTQYF.

This chain joins TRBV29-1 and TRBJ1-5, with D hard to call. The CDR3 has 14 amino acids. Trimming cost V 4 bases and J 0 bases, with 10 bases left between them. Germline assignment: CDR1 SQVTM and CDR2 ANQGSEA. The CDR3 DNA reads as TGCAGCGTTGCTAGCAGTCGTAGCAATCAGCCCCAGCATTTT. Its protein is CSVASSRSNQPQHF.

Details on this clone: Additional DNA sequences in this sample encode the identical CDR3. CDR3 sequence reads: CASSVEVSGDTQYF. In DNA form, the CDR3 reads TGTGCCAGCAGCGTAGAAGTCAGCGGGGATACGCAGTATTTT. This sequence joins TRBV9 and TRBJ2-3, with D possibly being TRBD2 (6 bases). Trimming left V 0 bases short and J 6 bases short, with 11 bases between. Germline values: CDR1 SGDLS, CDR2 YYNGEE. CDR3 length equals 14 residues.

V usage is TRBV5-1 and J usage is TRBJ1-2, with D perhaps matching TRBD1 (6 bases). V was clipped by 1 base and J by 8 bases, with 15 bases between them. The CDR3 is 14 amino acids. Germline V gene data show CDR1 as SGHRS and CDR2 as YFSETQ. CDR3 loop: CASSLMGQSPGYTF. The CDR3 DNA sequence: TGCGCCAGCAGCTTGATGGGACAAAGCCCCGGCTACACCTTC.

The CDR3 loop is CASSHRQGAADTQYF. The CDR3 DNA is TGTGCCAGCAGCCATAGACAGGGGGCCGCAGATACGCAGTATTTT. The rearrangement links TRBV14 to TRBJ2-3; 10 positions match TRBD1. CDR1 and CDR2 (germline): SGHDN, FVKESK. After removal of 3 bases from V and 4 bases from J, the junction contained 4 bases not matched to a gene. The CDR3 length is 15 residues.

The chain has TRBV9 and TRBJ2-2; 7 nucleotides line up with TRBD1. The CDR3 contains 16 residues. CDR1 SGDLS and CDR2 YYNGEE come from the germline V gene. The J segment lost 3 bases and the V segment lost 0 bases, leaving 5 bases of the junction unmatched. CDR3 sequence: CASSVVGGPDTGELFF. In DNA, the CDR3 is TGTGCCAGCAGCGTAGTAGGGGGCCCGGACACCGGGGAGCTGTTTTTT.

J is TRBJ2-5 and V is TRBV4-2; 12 bases are shared with TRBD2. After removal of 5 bases from V and 7 bases from J, the junction contained 8 bases not matched to a gene. Germline CDR1 reads LGHNA; CDR2 reads YNFKEQ. There are 15 residues in the CDR3. The CDR3 nucleotides read TGTGCCAGCAGCGTCGCGGAGACTAGCGGGGGGACCCAGTACTTC. It codes for CASSVAETSGGTQYF.

This chain uses TRBV19 with TRBJ2-1; 11 nucleotides match TRBD2. Germline V CDR1 and CDR2: LNHDA, SQIVND (reference sequence). Losses at the gene ends were 7 bases for V and 1 base for J; bases not matched to a gene: 3. The CDR3 is 15 residues long. The CDR3 nucleotides are TGTGCCAGTATAGGGACTAGCGGATCCTACAATGAGCAGTTCTTC. As protein: CASIGTSGSYNEQFF. The full variable domain, its missing parts supplied by reference TRBV19 and TRBJ2-1, is DGGITQSPKYLFRKEGQNVTLSCEQNLNHDAMYWYRQDPGQGLRLIYYSQIVNDFQKGDIAEGYSVSREKKESFPLTVTSAQKNPTAFYLCASIGTSGSYNEQFFGPGTRLTVL.

The chain is built from TRBV3-1 (or the pseudogene TRBV3-2) and TRBJ1-2; a weak D match, TRBD1 (6 bases). Deletions cut 4 bases from V and 4 bases from J, with 13 bases between. CDR1 is LGHDT, CDR2 YNNKEL, per germline (reference sequence). There are 14 residues in the CDR3. The CDR3 reads CASSPRDMAYGYTF. The CDR3 DNA is TGTGCCAGCAGCCCCCGGGACATGGCCTATGGCTACACCTTC.